A selection of T cell receptor beta chains follows, all from one sample in a study of T cells in tuberculosis. This table comes from immunoSEQ multiplex PCR, and its TCRdb copy is limited to in-frame clones, with some not included. The table shows nearly 60,000 clones, with around 90% occurring only once. The specimen sequenced was CD1b-GMM tetramer-negative cells sorted from PBMCs. The receptors shown here come from an adult woman with latent tuberculosis. CDR3s include the opening cysteine and the closing phenylalanine or tryptophan. A D gene is named only where the DNA matches it firmly. Not every row has a clone size; where given, it reads once, few, many or a size class.

TRBV5-1	TRBJ1-1	-	-	TGCGCCAGCAGTTACGACACAAACACTGAAGCTTTCTTT	CASSYDTNTEAFF
TRBV7-2	TRBJ1-1	-	-	TGTGCCAGCAGCTTAGTACCTAATGAAGCTTTCTTT	CASSLVPNEAFF
TRBV4-3	TRBJ1-1	-	-	TGCGCCAGCAGCCAAGGTGGCGGTCTGAGAGTCTTT	CASSQGGGLRVF
TRBV4-3	TRBJ2-7	TRBD2	-	TGCGCCAGCAGCCCCGAGCGGGAGTGGTACGAGCAGTACTTC	CASSPEREWYEQYF
TRBV27	TRBJ2-7	TRBD1	-	TGTGCCAGCAGTTTAACGTCTACCGGGACAGGGAGGAATTACGAGCAGTACTTC	CASSLTSTGTGRNYEQYF
TRBV18	TRBJ2-1	-	-	TGTGCCAGCTCACCACCCGCGGGGCACTACAATGAGCAGTTCTTC	CASSPPAGHYNEQFF
TRBV6-1	TRBJ2-1	-	-	TGTGCCAGCAGTGAGGGGGGAACCTACAATGAGCAGTTCTTC	CASSEGGTYNEQFF
TRBV7-3	TRBJ2-6	-	-	TGTGCCAGCAGCTTGAGGGCGGGGCCCTCTGGGGCCAACGTCCTGACTTTC	CASSLRAGPSGANVLTF
TRBV6-1	TRBJ2-7	TRBD1	-	TGTGCCAGCAGTCCGGGACAGGGGTCCCACGAGCAGTACTTC	CASSPGQGSHEQYF
TRBV13	TRBJ2-7	-	-	TGTGCCAGCAGCTTGACCGGGTTTTACGAGCAGTACTTC	CASSLTGFYEQYF
TRBV7-9	TRBJ1-2	TRBD1	-	TGTGCCAGCAGCTCAGACAGGGCCGACTACACCTTC	CASSSDRADYTF
TRBV2	TRBJ2-7	TRBD1	-	TGTGCCAGCAGTTCCGGACAGGGCTACGAGCAGTACTTC	CASSSGQGYEQYF
TRBV19	TRBJ1-1	-	-	TGTGCCAGTAGTATAAACAGGGAGGGTAAAGCTTTCTTT	CASSINREGKAFF
TRBV18	TRBJ2-5	TRBD2	-	TGTGCCAGCTCACGACTAGCGGGAGAGACCCAGTACTTC	CASSRLAGETQYF
TRBV4-1	TRBJ1-1	-	-	TGCGCCAGCAGCCAAGAACGGCTCGGGGACACTGAAGCTTTCTTT	CASSQERLGDTEAFF
TRBV29-1	TRBJ2-2	-	-	TGCAGCGTTGATATGTACACCGGGGAGCTGTTTTTT	CSVDMYTGELFF
TRBV9	TRBJ2-5	-	-	TGTGCCAGCAGCGTAGCTGGACAACAAGAGACCCAGTACTTC	CASSVAGQQETQYF
TRBV19	TRBJ1-2	-	-	TGTGCCAGTAGTTCCAGGGTGCTCGGCTACACCTTC	CASSSRVLGYTF
TRBV6-5	TRBJ1-6	-	-	TGTGCCAGCAGTTACCAGGACGGGAAATCACCCCTCCACTTT	CASSYQDGKSPLHF
TRBV2	TRBJ2-1	-	-	TGTGCCAGCAGTCTCTCTCCGGGACACCTTCTTTACAATGAGCAGTTCTTC	CASSLSPGHLLYNEQFF
TRBV11-2	TRBJ2-2	TRBD1	-	TGTGCCAGCAGCTGGGACAGGGTGGGAACCGGGGAGCTGTTTTTT	CASSWDRVGTGELFF
TRBV27	TRBJ2-7	TRBD2	-	TGTGCCAGCAGTTTTCTAGCGGGAGCATTTGAACCGGTCGAGCAGTACTTC	CASSFLAGAFEPVEQYF
TRBV5-5	TRBJ2-5	-	-	TGTGCCAGCAGCTTTTCCTCCCAAGAGACCCAGTACTTC	CASSFSSQETQYF
TRBV7-9	TRBJ1-1	TRBD1	-	TGTGCCAGCAGCCCAACAGGGGGCCCCGAAGCTTTCTTT	CASSPTGGPEAFF
TRBV18	TRBJ2-5	TRBD2	-	TGTGCCAGCTCTTCGGGACTAGGAGAGACCCAGTACTTC	CASSSGLGETQYF
TRBV7-9	TRBJ1-1	-	-	TGTGCCAGCAGCTTAAGTCAGGGCATGAACACTGAAGCTTTCTTT	CASSLSQGMNTEAFF
TRBV4-3	TRBJ1-2	TRBD1	-	TGCGCCAGCAGCCAATTTGCAGGGGACAGAGATGGCTACACCTTC	CASSQFAGDRDGYTF
TRBV6-6	TRBJ2-3	-	-	TGTGCCAGCAGTTACTCGACGGAGGGAGATACGCAGTATTTT	CASSYSTEGDTQYF
TRBV13	TRBJ1-2	-	-	TGTGCCAGCAGCTCCCGAAAGGAGGGCTATGGTGGCTACACCTTC	CASSSRKEGYGGYTF
TRBV11-2	TRBJ2-7	-	-	TGTGCCAGCAGCTTAAGGCAGGGGATCTACGAGCAGTACTTC	CASSLRQGIYEQYF
TRBV9	TRBJ1-2	-	-	TGTGCCAGCAGCGTTGGAGTCGCTAACTATGGCTACACCTTC	CASSVGVANYGYTF
TRBV6-1	TRBJ1-1	-	-	TGTGCCAGCAGTGCATCGACAGTTCCGAACACTGAAGCTTTCTTT	CASSASTVPNTEAFF
TRBV7-2	TRBJ1-2	-	-	TGTGCCAGCAGCTTATTGGTCGGGGGAAACTATGGCTACACCTTC	CASSLLVGGNYGYTF
TRBV6-5	TRBJ2-2	-	-	TGTGCCAGCAGTTACTCGATGACTACTATAACCGGGGAGCTGTTTTTT	CASSYSMTTITGELFF
TRBV28	TRBJ2-1	TRBD1	-	TGTGCCAGCAGTCCACCTCCGGGACAGGGAACTAATGAGCAGTTCTTC	CASSPPPGQGTNEQFF
TRBV6-6	TRBJ1-6	-	-	TGTGCCTCGGCCTTGACAGATAATTCACCCCTCCACTTT	CASALTDNSPLHF
TRBV7-9	TRBJ2-1	TRBD2	-	TGTGCCAGCAGCTTTGGATCTAGCGGGAGTGAGCAGTTCTTC	CASSFGSSGSEQFF
TRBV15	TRBJ1-1	-	once	TGTGCCACTCTACGGGCAGGGGCGAACACTGAAGCTTTCTTT	CATLRAGANTEAFF
TRBV5-1	TRBJ1-1	TRBD1	-	TGCGCCAGCAGCCATGGGACAGGGGGCAGTGAAGCTTTCTTT	CASSHGTGGSEAFF
TRBV29-1	TRBJ1-2	-	-	TGCAGCGTTGAATCCGGGGGAGCTAACTATGGCTACACCTTC	CSVESGGANYGYTF
TRBV16	TRBJ2-5	TRBD2	few	TGTGCCAGCAGCGAAATCTCTGGCGGGAGCAAGACCCAGTACTTC	CASSEISGGSKTQYF
TRBV7-9	TRBJ1-1	-	-	TGTGCCAGCAGCAGGCAAAGAAGGGACACCTGGATGAACACTGAAGCTTTCTTT	CASSRQRRDTWMNTEAFF